This passage covers 32 T cell receptor beta chains from one sample sequenced in a study of T cells after yellow fever vaccination. TCRdb processed the 5' RACE reads anew with MiXCR; each CDR3 protein has one entry. The sample consists of 250,000 or so distinct CDR3 sequences, over 3% of them appearing once. The sample was PBMCs, taken 15 days after the yellow fever booster vaccination. These TCRs come from a man younger than 35 who received the YFV17D yellow fever vaccine.

This clonotype was seen ten or more times. The chain recombines TRBV7-2 with TRBJ1-4; D remains unclear. Germline CDR1 and CDR2: SGHTA and FQGNSA. V was shortened by 6 bases and J by 5 bases, with 13 bases between the two germline ends. The CDR3 totals 14 residues. CDR3 bases: TGTGCCAGCAGACCCGCCCAGCCCAATGAAAAACTGTTTTTT. It encodes CASRPAQPNEKLFF.

At least ten counts were recorded for this clonotype. This rearrangement joins TRBV5-4 to TRBJ2-2; possibly TRBD1 or TRBD2 for D (5 bases each). The CDR3 length is 15 residues. Per germline, CDR1 SGHNT and CDR2 YYREEE (reference sequence). V was shortened by 4 bases and J by 1 base, with 11 bases between the two germline ends. The CDR3 DNA reads as TGTGCCAGCAGCGGGGGAGTCCTGAACACCGGGGAGCTGTTTTTT. Translating gives CASSGGVLNTGELFF. Full variable domain (rest looked up from reference TRBV5-4 and TRBJ2-2): ETGVTQSPTHLIKTRGQQVTLRCSSQSGHNTVSWYQQALGQGPQFIFQYYREEENGRGNFPPRFSGLQFPNYSSELNVNALELDDSALYLCASSGGVLNTGELFFGEGSRLTVL.

This clonotype was counted many times. The chain recombines TRBV5-8 with TRBJ2-1; D uncertain. Per the germline V gene, CDR1 is SGHTS and CDR2 is YDEGEE. V lost 0 bases and J 8 bases, leaving 15 bases between the germline ends. The CDR3 contains 15 residues. The CDR3 DNA sequence: TGTGCCAGCAGCTTGGGTACAACAAAGGACGATGAGCAGTTCTTC. Amino acid sequence: CASSLGTTKDDEQFF.

This clonotype was detected many times. The chain carries TRBV10-3 and TRBJ2-7; 12 bases agree with TRBD2. V lost 4 bases and J lost 5; bases outside the gene matches: 3. This CDR3 spans 14 amino acids. Per germline, CDR1 ENHRY and CDR2 SYGVKD. For the CDR3, the DNA is TGTGCCATCAGTGCGGGACTAGCGGGTGACGAGCAGTACTTC. Translation: CAISAGLAGDEQYF.

This clonotype was counted at least ten times. The chain is built from TRBV12-3 or TRBV12-4 and TRBJ2-7; 7 bases map to TRBD2. V dropped 2 bases and J dropped 2; count of bases not matched to a gene: 3. There are 14 residues in the CDR3. CDR3 loop: CASSLREGAYEQYF. The CDR3, as DNA: TGTGCCAGCAGTTTAAGGGAGGGAGCCTACGAGCAGTACTTC.

At least ten counts were recorded for this clonotype. This chain joins TRBV11-1 and TRBJ2-7; the match to TRBD1 covers 7 bases. The V and J ends lost 6 bases and 2 bases, in that order; junction bases with no gene match: 4. The CDR3 totals 13 residues. Germline loops: CDR1 SGHAT, CDR2 FQDESV (reference sequence). The CDR3 region has the DNA TGTGCCAGCAGACCAACAGGGGCCTACGAGCAGTACTTC. The encoded protein is CASRPTGAYEQYF.

This clonotype has ten or more counts. The chain carries TRBV5-1 and TRBJ1-3; 9 nucleotides match TRBD1. The CDR3 has 14 residues. Germline lookup yields CDR1 SGHRS and CDR2 YFSETQ. V shed 6 bases and J 3 bases; nucleotides not matched to a gene: 4. The CDR3 DNA reads as TGCGCCAGCACTGAGACAGGGGGTGGAAACACCATATATTTT. Protein: CASTETGGGNTIYF.

The chain uses TRBV10-2 and TRBJ2-7, with TRBD1 identical over 10 bases. The CDR3 consists of 14 residues. V gave up 7 bases and J gave up 2 bases; unmatched junction bases: 5. Germline CDR1 WSHSY, CDR2 SAAADI. CDR3 sequence (DNA): TGCGCCAGCACCCCGGGACAGGGGCCCTACGAGCAGTACTTC. Translation: CASTPGQGPYEQYF.

This clonotype appeared many times. V and J are TRBV6-5 and TRBJ1-4; D is unclear. The V end lost 0 bases, the J end lost 7 bases, and 15 bases lay between the germline ends. This CDR3 region has 16 residues. The V gene's germline CDR1 is MNHEY and CDR2 SVGAGI. The CDR3 reads CASSYSVPGSSEKLFF. The CDR3 DNA is TGTGCCAGCAGTTACTCAGTCCCGGGGAGTAGTGAAAAACTGTTTTTT.

This clonotype was observed at least ten times. The chain employs TRBV27 and TRBJ1-5; D unresolved. The CDR3 length is 16 residues. Germline-derived CDR1 and CDR2 are MNHEY and SMNVEV (reference sequence). Trimming pared 5 bases from V and 1 base from J, leaving 15 bases between. CDR3 bases: TGTGCCAGCAGTAGGTACCGTCCCGGGAGCAATCAGCCCCAGCATTTT. It yields the protein CASSRYRPGSNQPQHF.

This clonotype was seen many times. The chain is built from TRBV5-1 and TRBJ2-5; TRBD2 is a possible D gene (6 bases). This CDR3 has 15 amino acids. Germline V gene data show CDR1 as SGHRS and CDR2 as YFSETQ. Trimming took off 5 bases at V and 2 bases at J, with 16 bases between the two ends. CDR3 region: CASSSHFSGQETQYF. DNA for the CDR3: TGCGCCAGCAGTTCCCACTTTAGCGGACAAGAGACCCAGTACTTC.

This clonotype was detected ten times or more. At one end the junction does not follow the germline gene, possibly because of a read error. The V and J genes are TRBV9 and TRBJ2-3; unclear D gene. CDR3 length equals 12 residues. Germline V CDR1 and CDR2: SGDLS, YYNGEE. CDR3 sequence reads: CASSGVTDTQYF. As DNA, the CDR3 is TGTGCCAGCAGCGGGGTCACAGATACACAGTATTTT.

This clonotype was seen at least ten times. The V gene is TRBV5-1, the J gene TRBJ2-5; D gene uncertain. V lost 4 bases and J 3 bases, leaving 10 bases between the germline ends. Germline-derived CDR1 and CDR2 are SGHRS and YFSETQ. This CDR3 region has 13 residues. CDR3 nucleotide sequence: TGCGCCAGCAGCCTTCGACCCAAAGAGACCCAGTACTTC. The encoded protein is CASSLRPKETQYF.

This clonotype was picked up many times. The chain links TRBV5-1 to TRBJ2-2; TRBD2 matches at 10 bases. The CDR3 is 17 amino acids. The ends lost 4 bases at V and 2 bases at J; junction bases unmatched: 8. Germline CDR1 reads SGHRS; CDR2 reads YFSETQ. The CDR3, as DNA: TGCGCCAGCAGCGTACTAGCGGGGACCCTTAACACCGGGGAGCTGTTTTTT. It translates to CASSVLAGTLNTGELFF.

Ten or more counts support this clonotype. This sequence joins TRBV4-3 and TRBJ2-3, with 10 bases matching TRBD2. This CDR3 region has 18 residues. Germline V CDR1 and CDR2: LGHNA, YSLEER. Trimming removed 5 bases from V and 0 bases from J; junction bases left unmatched: 11. CDR3 region: CASSDAIAGGTSTDTQYF. The CDR3 DNA is TGCGCCAGCAGCGACGCGATAGCGGGGGGCACTAGCACAGATACGCAGTATTTT.

The table lists this clonotype with a few counts. The genes are TRBV4-3 and TRBJ2-2; D is tentatively TRBD1 or TRBD2 (5 bases each). V gave up 0 bases and J gave up 4 bases, with 15 bases separating them. CDR1 LGHNA and CDR2 YSLEER come from the germline V gene. The CDR3 extends over 17 amino acids. The CDR3 sequence: CASSQEDGADRTGELFF. DNA of the CDR3: TGCGCCAGCAGCCAAGAAGACGGGGCGGATCGCACCGGGGAGCTGTTTTTT.

This clonotype was seen many times. The rearrangement links TRBV20-1 to TRBJ2-5, with D uncertain. V was cut by 3 bases and J by 3 bases, with 11 bases left in between. Germline loops: CDR1 DFQATT, CDR2 SNEGSKA (reference sequence). There are 13 residues in the CDR3. The CDR3 sequence is CSASVSGEETQYF. The CDR3 coding sequence is TGCAGTGCTAGTGTCTCTGGCGAAGAGACCCAGTACTTC.

This clonotype was observed many times. The rearrangement uses TRBV12-3 or TRBV12-4 and TRBJ2-5, with TRBD2 matching 9 bases. This CDR3 comprises 14 residues. V shed 3 bases and J 3 bases; nucleotides not matched to a gene: 2. This CDR3 reads CASSFRGGEETQYF. CDR3 coding DNA: TGTGCCAGCAGTTTCCGCGGGGGGGAAGAGACCCAGTACTTC.

This clonotype appeared many times. V is TRBV6-2 or TRBV6-3 and J is TRBJ1-4, with TRBD1 identical over 10 bases. The V gene's germline CDR1 is MNHEY and CDR2 SVGEGT. V dropped 10 bases and J dropped 6; count of bases not matched to a gene: 5. This CDR3 contains 13 residues. This CDR3 reads CAISGTGDEKLFF. CDR3 sequence (DNA): TGTGCCATCTCCGGGACAGGGGATGAAAAACTGTTTTTT.

In its sample, this clonotype was seen many times. The chain uses TRBV20-1 and TRBJ1-2; the D is unclear. V gave up 2 bases and J gave up 4 bases, with 14 bases separating them. Per the germline V gene, CDR1 is DFQATT and CDR2 is SNEGSKA (reference sequence). The CDR3 is made up of 14 amino acids. CDR3 in amino acids: CSARMDPDPYGYTF. The CDR3 nucleotides are TGCAGTGCTAGAATGGATCCTGATCCCTATGGCTACACCTTC.

This clonotype showed up many times. This chain links TRBV29-1 with TRBJ1-1; D uncertain. V lost 7 bases to trimming and J lost 3 bases, with 12 bases between them. CDR1 is SQVTM, CDR2 ANQGSEA, per germline. The length of the CDR3 is 12 residues. CDR3 in amino acids: CSADPPHTEAFF. CDR3 DNA sequence: TGCAGCGCTGACCCCCCCCACACTGAAGCTTTCTTT.

This clonotype was observed many times. J is TRBJ2-3 and V is TRBV12-3 or TRBV12-4, with 7 nucleotides matching TRBD1. V trimming: 5 bases; J trimming: 4 bases; junction bases outside the gene matches: 9. CDR3 length equals 15 residues. The CDR3 reads CASSPPGGRADTQYF. The DNA of the CDR3 is TGTGCCAGCAGTCCCCCAGGGGGTAGGGCAGATACGCAGTATTTT.

This clonotype was seen repeatedly, ten times or more. The rearrangement uses TRBV29-1 and TRBJ1-1; D is undetermined. The length of the CDR3 is 12 residues. V was clipped by 1 base and J by 1 base, with 4 bases between them. The germline CDR1 and CDR2 sequences are SQVTM and ANQGSEA. The CDR3 is CSVEGQNTEAFF. The CDR3 region has the DNA TGCAGCGTTGAAGGGCAGAACACTGAAGCTTTCTTT.

This clonotype was found many times. The J gene is TRBJ2-7, the V gene TRBV6-5; D possibly corresponds to TRBD1 (7 bases). The germline V gene has CDR1 MNHEY and CDR2 SVGAGI. Trimming shortened V by 6 bases and J by 5 bases, and 14 bases separated the two germline ends. The CDR3 runs to 13 residues. CDR3 loop: CASSQGGMDEQYV. CDR3 DNA: TGTGCCAGCAGCCAGGGGGGAATGGACGAGCAGTACGTC.

This clonotype was seen at least ten times. This sequence joins TRBV7-9 and TRBJ2-3; 7 bases line up with TRBD1. The CDR3 is 16 amino acids. Losses at the gene ends were 2 bases for V and 6 bases for J; bases not matched to a gene: 11. Germline assignment: CDR1 SEHNR and CDR2 FQNEAQ (reference sequence). The CDR3, as DNA: TGTGCCAGCAGCTTAAAGCGGCAGGGGGATTACGATACGCAGTATTTT. This gives the protein CASSLKRQGDYDTQYF.

This clonotype was observed at least ten times. This chain joins TRBV12-3 or TRBV12-4 and TRBJ1-4; 7 bases line up with TRBD1. This CDR3 has 14 amino acids. Trimming took 3 bases from V and 7 from J; bases not matched to a gene: 5. CDR3 sequence (DNA): TGTGCCAGCAGTTTCCACAGGGGTAGTGAAAAACTGTTTTTT. It translates to CASSFHRGSEKLFF.

This clonotype was picked up many times. This chain uses TRBV7-2 with TRBJ2-4; weak D call: TRBD2 (7 bases). The CDR3 is 14 amino acids. CDR1 SGHTA and CDR2 FQGNSA come from the germline V gene. The ends were cut back, 6 bases at V and 9 bases at J, with 18 bases in the middle. CDR3 residues: CASRGGAVKSIQYF. In DNA form, the CDR3 reads TGTGCCAGCAGGGGGGGGGCAGTCAAGAGCATTCAGTACTTC.

This clonotype was seen at least ten times. The rearrangement uses TRBV27 and TRBJ2-5; unclear D gene. The V end was cut by 5 bases, the J end by 1 base, with 8 bases between. CDR1 is MNHEY, CDR2 SMNVEV, per germline (reference sequence). The CDR3 totals 13 residues. The CDR3, as DNA: TGTGCCAGCAGTCAGAGAGTCCAAGAGACCCAGTACTTC. Translation: CASSQRVQETQYF.

This clonotype was recorded at least ten times. The chain carries TRBV5-1 and TRBJ1-4; D call uncertain. Deletions cut 3 bases from V and 0 bases from J, with 6 bases between. Germline CDR1 is SGHRS and CDR2 is YFSETQ. The CDR3 has 14 residues. For the CDR3, the DNA is TGCGCCAGCAGCTCCTCATCAACTAATGAAAAACTGTTTTTT. Translation: CASSSSSTNEKLFF.

At least ten counts were recorded for this clonotype. The CDR3 loop reads CSASSGGTETQYF. CDR3 DNA: TGCAGTGCTAGTTCAGGGGGGACAGAGACCCAGTACTTC. The rearrangement links TRBV20-1 to TRBJ2-5; perhaps TRBD1 as D (7 bases). V was trimmed by 3 bases and J by 4 bases, leaving 12 bases between them. Germline-derived CDR1 and CDR2 are DFQATT and SNEGSKA (reference sequence). The CDR3 is made up of 13 amino acids.

In its sample, this clonotype was seen many times. V is TRBV5-8 and J is TRBJ1-4; D gene ambiguous. V was shortened by 1 base and J by 8 bases, with 9 bases between the two germline ends. Germline-derived CDR1 and CDR2 are SGHTS and YDEGEE. The CDR3 spans 13 residues. The CDR3 DNA sequence: TGTGCCAGCAGCTTGCGTATAGGGGAAAAACTGTTTTTT. Protein: CASSLRIGEKLFF.

Many counts were recorded for this clonotype. This chain connects TRBV4-1 to TRBJ1-4; D is ambiguous. The CDR3 has 13 residues. V lost 1 base and J 7 bases, leaving 7 bases between the germline ends. Germline V gene data show CDR1 as MGHRA and CDR2 as YSYEKL. The CDR3 reads CASSQVSVEKLFF. The DNA of the CDR3 is TGCGCCAGCAGCCAAGTCTCAGTTGAAAAACTGTTTTTT.